The rows below give T cell receptor beta chains drawn from one sample of a study of blood T cell repertoires in COVID-19. Assay: immunoSEQ multiplex PCR; the TCRdb copy retains only in-frame clones and omits some. The top ten clones hold just under 1% of a sample with around 240,000 clones, roughly 84% of them seen once. Material: peripheral blood. The receptors were sampled from a man aged 40-49 years with acute or convalescent COVID-19. The CDR3 runs from the conserved cysteine through the conserved F or W. A D gene is named only where the DNA matches it firmly. Size is omitted from some rows. Given values are once, few, many or a class for expanded clones.

TRBV6-5	once	TRBJ1-1	15	NA	TGTGCCAGCAGACAGGAGTGGAGCTCGAACACTGAAGCTTTCTTT	CASRQEWSSNTEAFF
TRBV27	NA	TRBJ1-6	14	TRBD1	TGTGCCAGCGGAGTGACAGGGGTGAATTCACCCCTCCACTTT	CASGVTGVNSPLHF
TRBV19	NA	TRBJ1-2	13	TRBD1	TGTGCCAGTAGTATACGGGACAGCTATGGCTACACCTTC	CASSIRDSYGYTF
TRBV7-2	NA	TRBJ2-7	15	TRBD2	TGTGCCAGCAGCTCTCCGGGACTAGCGGCCTACGAGCAGTACTTC	CASSSPGLAAYEQYF
TRBV7-8	NA	TRBJ2-5	14	NA	TGTGCCAGCAGCTTAGTATTCGTGGAGGAGACCCAGTACTTC	CASSLVFVEETQYF
TRBV7-6	NA	TRBJ2-5	15	NA	TGTGCCAGCAGCTTAGCGGCCCGGGGGCAAGAGACCCAGTACTTC	CASSLAARGQETQYF
TRBV5-1	few	TRBJ1-1	14	TRBD1	TGCGCCAGCAGCTCCGGACAGGGGGCCACTGAAGCTTTCTTT	CASSSGQGATEAFF
TRBV5-1	NA	TRBJ2-1	18	TRBD2	TGCGCCAGCAGCCTCTCCGGGACTAGCGGGGGGCTTCTCGATGAGCAGTTCTTC	CASSLSGTSGGLLDEQFF
TRBV11-2	NA	TRBJ2-3	17	NA	TGTGCCAGCAGCTTATTTAATCGGTCGAGGGGCACAGATACGCAGTATTTT	CASSLFNRSRGTDTQYF
TRBV4-2	NA	TRBJ2-1	16	NA	TGTGCCAGCAGCCTCGTGGCAGGAAGATCCTACAATGAGCAGTTCTTC	CASSLVAGRSYNEQFF
TRBV4-3	NA	TRBJ1-1	13	TRBD1	TGCGCCAGCAGCCAAGATACCGGGACAGGGCGCAAATTT	CASSQDTGTGRKF
TRBV6-5	NA	TRBJ1-1	12	NA	TGTGCCAGCAGTTTACAGGACCTGGAAGCTTTCTTT	CASSLQDLEAFF
TRBV27	NA	TRBJ2-1	15	TRBD2	TGTGCCAGCAGTACGCCTAGCGGGGGGCAGAATGAGCAGTTCTTC	CASSTPSGGQNEQFF
TRBV30	NA	TRBJ2-3	16	TRBD2	TGTGCCTGGAGTGTACCTCCTAGCGGGGGGGCTGATACGCAGTATTTT	CAWSVPPSGGADTQYF
TRBV9	NA	TRBJ1-4	12	NA	TGTGCCAGCAGCGGAGGTAATGAAAAACTGTTTTTT	CASSGGNEKLFF
TRBV29-1	NA	TRBJ1-5	13	NA	TGCAGCGTTAGGGAGGCAGGTAATCAGCCCCAGCATTTT	CSVREAGNQPQHF
TRBV7-2	NA	TRBJ2-3	13	NA	TGTGCCAGCAGCCACAGGGCATTAGATACGCAGTATTTT	CASSHRALDTQYF
TRBV7-9	few	TRBJ2-1	15	NA	TGTGCCAGCGGGGCAGACCGTGGGAAAGTCGATGAGCAGTTCTTC	CASGADRGKVDEQFF
TRBV4-1	NA	TRBJ2-7	16	TRBD1	TGCGCCAGCAGCCAATGGCCGGGACAGGGGGCCTACGAGCAGTACTTC	CASSQWPGQGAYEQYF
TRBV4-3	NA	TRBJ2-7	15	NA	TGCGCCAGCAGCCAAGGATTCGGGGATCCCTACGAGCAGTACTTC	CASSQGFGDPYEQYF
TRBV18	NA	TRBJ1-2	16	TRBD1	TGTGCCAGCTCACCACCTAGACCGGGACAGGGAGGAGAGAACACCTTC	CASSPPRPGQGGENTF
TRBV11-2	NA	TRBJ1-1	14	NA	TGTGCCAGCAGCTTAGTTTCGACAGGAGGTGAAGCTTTCTTT	CASSLVSTGGEAFF
TRBV7-2	NA	TRBJ2-3	17	NA	TGTGCCAGCAGCTTAGCGGTAGGTGGCGGGGTCACAGATACGCAGTATTTT	CASSLAVGGGVTDTQYF
TRBV30	NA	TRBJ1-5	14	NA	TGTGCCTGGAGTAGGGGGGGTTTCAATCAGCCCCAGCATTTT	CAWSRGGFNQPQHF
TRBV6-2/TRBV6-3	NA	TRBJ1-2	14	TRBD1	TGTGCCAGCAGTTACTTACAGGGGAACTATGGCTACACCTTC	CASSYLQGNYGYTF
TRBV19	NA	TRBJ1-1	14	NA	TGTGCCAGTAGTATCTACTCGGGATTTACTGAAGCTTTCTTT	CASSIYSGFTEAFF
TRBV10-3	NA	TRBJ2-7	14	TRBD1	TGTGCCATCAATTGGGGACAGTATCCCTACGAGCAGTACTTC	CAINWGQYPYEQYF
TRBV19	NA	TRBJ2-7	13	NA	TGTGCCAGTAGTATTAACCTAATCTACGAGCAGTACTTC	CASSINLIYEQYF
TRBV11-2	NA	TRBJ1-6	16	NA	TGTGCCAGCAGCTTGGGTCACAGGGCCCGGGGTTCACCCCTCCACTTT	CASSLGHRARGSPLHF
TRBV19	NA	TRBJ2-4	13	NA	TGTGCCAGTAGTATCCAGGGGATAGACATTCAGTACTTC	CASSIQGIDIQYF
TRBV6-5	NA	TRBJ1-3	12	TRBD1	TGTGCCAGCATCGGCAGGGACAGCACCATATATTTT	CASIGRDSTIYF
TRBV13	NA	TRBJ2-1	14	TRBD1	TGTGCCAGCAGCTCCGGACAGGGCGTAAATGAGCAGTTCTTC	CASSSGQGVNEQFF
TRBV7-3	NA	TRBJ2-1	15	TRBD1	TGTGCCAGCAGCTTCGACAGGGCATCCTACAATGAGCAGTTCTTC	CASSFDRASYNEQFF
TRBV20-1	NA	TRBJ2-5	11	NA	TGCAGTGCGAGGATTGGAGAGACCCAGTACTTC	CSARIGETQYF
TRBV9	NA	TRBJ2-5	16	NA	TGTGCCAGCAGCGTAGGGCAGCGTGACCTTGTGGAGACCCAGTACTTC	CASSVGQRDLVETQYF